One sample yielded the 29 T cell receptor beta chains listed below, sequenced in a study of regulatory T cells in long-lasting Graves disease. Time point described: newly diagnosed GD, antithyroid drugs for less than 3 months. RNA isolated from PBMCs was used to make the TCR library. TCR beta libraries were built with iRepertoire HTBI primers and Arm-PCR of CDR3 regions. TCRdb reanalysed the multiplex PCR reads using MiXCR and keeps one entry per CDR3 protein. The sample shows 400,000 to 450,000 distinct CDR3 sequences, about 16% of them seen only once. These data were also reused for a study on T cells in Graves' hyperthyroidism and ophthalmopathy.

This sample comprised peripheral blood mononuclear cells (PBMCs), obtained at new diagnosis, from a patient treated with antithyroid drugs. These receptors were obtained from a woman younger than 45 with Graves disease.

This clonotype was seen repeatedly, ten times or more. This chain joins TRBV6-1 and TRBJ2-4; TRBD2 agrees at 12 bases. The CDR3 is 21 amino acids. Germline CDR1 reads MNHNS; CDR2 reads SASEGT. Trimming took 8 bases from V and 3 from J; bases not matched to a gene: 23. CDR3 loop: CASASPTGPNSSGRVKNIQYF. The CDR3 nucleotides read TGTGCCAGCGCAAGCCCGACAGGCCCAAATTCTAGCGGGAGGGTCAAAAACATTCAGTACTTC.

This clonotype was seen at least ten times. The chain recombines TRBV24-1 with TRBJ2-1; D ambiguous. Germline V gene data show CDR1 as KGHDR and CDR2 as SFDVKD. The CDR3 covers 15 residues. Trimming removed 0 bases at V and 3 bases at J, with 8 bases between. This CDR3 reads CATSDLKAGYNEQFF. The CDR3 nucleotides are TGTGCCACCAGTGATTTGAAGGCAGGCTACAATGAGCAGTTCTTC.

There are a few counts of this clonotype. The V and J genes are TRBV19 and TRBJ1-5, with D uncertain. Germline V gene sequence: CDR1 LNHDA, CDR2 SQIVND (reference sequence). There are 13 residues in the CDR3. V was cut by 4 bases and J by 5 bases, with 9 bases left in between. Written as DNA, the CDR3 is TGTGCCAGTAGTACCAACATCGATCAGCCCCAGCATTTT. It yields the protein CASSTNIDQPQHF.

The chain has TRBV11-2 and TRBJ2-7; 10 nucleotides align to TRBD1. There are 18 residues in the CDR3. The V gene end was trimmed by 1 base and the J gene end by 2 bases; junction bases not matched to a gene: 11. Germline CDR1 and CDR2: SGHAT and FQNNGV. CDR3 sequence: CASSLGGTGAPRPYEQYF. The CDR3 bases are TGTGCCAGCAGCTTAGGGGGGACAGGGGCCCCGCGTCCCTACGAGCAGTACTTC.

This clonotype has just a few counts. The chain employs TRBV14 and TRBJ2-1; perhaps TRBD2 as D (5 bases). Trimming removed 1 base from V and 10 bases from J, with 11 bases in between. This CDR3 region has 13 residues. Germline V gives CDR1 SGHDN, CDR2 FVKESK. The CDR3 DNA sequence: TGTGCCAGCAGCCAAGTTGTGAGACTAGAGCAGTTCTTC. Translation: CASSQVVRLEQFF.

This clonotype was observed at least ten times. The gene calls are TRBV11-2 and TRBJ2-5; the D gene is possibly TRBD1 (6 bases). The CDR3 is 15 residues long. From germline, CDR1 is SGHAT and CDR2 FQNNGV. Trimming pared 0 bases from V and 6 bases from J, leaving 14 bases between. Here the CDR3 reads CASSLEQGSLQTQYF. CDR3 DNA: TGTGCCAGCAGCTTAGAACAGGGTAGTCTTCAGACCCAGTACTTC.

This clonotype was detected many times. The chain recombines TRBV28 with TRBJ1-3, with D maybe TRBD1 (5 bases). The CDR3 has 16 residues. Looked up from germline, CDR1 is MDHEN and CDR2 is SYDVKM. Trimming removed 5 bases at V and 3 bases at J, with 17 bases between. CDR3 protein: CASSLVGLGGGNTIYF. CDR3 nucleotide sequence: TGTGCCAGCAGTCTGGTGGGACTAGGTGGTGGAAACACCATATATTTT.

This clonotype was counted only a few times. This chain connects TRBV14 to TRBJ2-7; weak D call: TRBD2 (6 bases). The CDR3 spans 14 residues. Germline V lookup: CDR1 SGHDN, CDR2 FVKESK. Trimming took off 5 bases at V and 2 bases at J, with 13 bases between the two ends. CDR3 sequence reads: CASSVAGNPYEQYF. The CDR3 nucleotides are TGTGCCAGCAGCGTGGCGGGGAACCCCTACGAGCAGTACTTC.

This clonotype showed up many times. This chain uses TRBV10-3 with TRBJ1-1, with D tentatively TRBD1 (6 bases). CDR3 length: 13 residues. Germline V gene data show CDR1 as ENHRY and CDR2 as SYGVKD. Deletions cut 10 bases from V and 0 bases from J, with 12 bases between. The CDR3 loop reads CATRGPLNTEAFF. In nucleotides, the CDR3 is TGTGCCACCAGGGGACCTTTGAACACTGAAGCTTTCTTT.

The sample holds many counts of this clonotype. This rearrangement joins TRBV27 to TRBJ1-1; D is unclear. CDR1 and CDR2 (germline): MNHEY, SMNVEV (reference sequence). V shed 9 bases and J shed 11 bases, with 7 bases lying between them. The CDR3 sequence is 8 residues long. As DNA, the CDR3 is TGTGCCAGGCCGGGGGCTTTCTTT. This translates into CARPGAFF.

Note on this clonotype: At one end the junction does not follow the germline gene, possibly because of a read error. The chain is built from TRBV10-3 and TRBJ2-5; D possibly corresponds to TRBD1 (6 bases). Germline V CDR1 and CDR2: ENHRY, SYGVKD. CDR3 length: 13 residues. As DNA, the CDR3 is TGTGCCATCCGTGACGGGACAAACAATGAGCAGTCCTTC. It encodes CAIRDGTNNEQSF.

This clonotype was seen ten or more times. The chain links TRBV28 to TRBJ2-3; perhaps TRBD2 as D (5 bases). Per germline, CDR1 MDHEN and CDR2 SYDVKM. The V end lost 7 bases, the J end lost 4 bases, and 27 bases lay between the germline ends. There are 18 residues in the CDR3. In nucleotides, the CDR3 is TGTGCCAGCACCTCACCCAGAGGTGGGAGTTACCGGGCAGATACGCAGTATTTT. Its translation: CASTSPRGGSYRADTQYF.

The table lists this clonotype with a few counts. The chain has TRBV10-3 and TRBJ1-5; D is ambiguous. V was clipped by 0 bases and J by 7 bases, with 4 bases between them. Germline V lookup: CDR1 ENHRY, CDR2 SYGVKD. CDR3 length: 12 residues. The CDR3 nucleotides read TGTGCCATCAGTGAGTCAGAACAGCCCCAGCATTTT. This gives the protein CAISESEQPQHF.

This clonotype came up a few times. The chain couples TRBV25-1 to TRBJ2-5; D gene ambiguous. Germline V gives CDR1 MGHDK, CDR2 SYGVNS. The CDR3 has 17 residues. Trimming stripped 1 base from V and 3 bases from J, with 18 bases between. CDR3 residues: CASSELPLTSLEETQYF. The CDR3 coding sequence is TGTGCCAGCAGTGAATTACCTCTGACATCGTTGGAAGAGACCCAGTACTTC.

This clonotype came up a few times. V gene TRBV29-1 combines with J gene TRBJ2-7; D is perhaps TRBD1 or TRBD2 (5 bases each). The CDR3 contains 15 residues. Trimming shortened V by 7 bases and J by 3 bases, and 22 bases separated the two germline ends. Germline V gives CDR1 SQVTM, CDR2 ANQGSEA. CDR3 region: CSARGQGPDLYEQYF. CDR3 bases: TGCAGCGCTAGAGGTCAGGGACCCGATCTCTACGAGCAGTACTTC.

This clonotype was seen ten or more times. The CDR3 loop is CASSHGGGPQHF. Here the CDR3 DNA reads TGTGCCAGCAGCCACGGGGGGGGTCCCCAGCATTTT. The gene calls are TRBV11-2 and TRBJ1-5, with D tentatively TRBD1 (5 bases). Trimming removed 5 bases at V and 10 bases at J, with 12 bases between. The CDR3 consists of 12 residues. Germline loops: CDR1 SGHAT, CDR2 FQNNGV. Full variable domain (missing parts from reference TRBV11-2 and TRBJ1-5): EAGVAQSPRYKIIEKRQSVAFWCNPISGHATLYWYQQILGQGPKLLIQFQNNGVVDDSQLPKDRFSAERLKGVDSTLKIQPAKLEDSAVYLCASSHGGGPQHFGDGTRLSIL.

This clonotype was found many times. This chain connects TRBV11-2 to TRBJ2-5, with 12 bases identical to TRBD2. The V segment lost 5 bases and the J segment 1 base; nucleotides outside the gene matches: 11. From germline, CDR1 is SGHAT and CDR2 FQNNGV. This CDR3 region has 18 residues. The DNA for the CDR3 is TGTGCCAGCAGCCCTAGACTAGCGGGAGAAAGGGGCCAAGAGACCCAGTACTTC. Translating gives CASSPRLAGERGQETQYF.

This clonotype appeared many times. The genes are TRBV10-3 and TRBJ2-7; weak D call: TRBD1 (5 bases). The CDR3 has 14 residues. The germline gives CDR1 ENHRY, CDR2 SYGVKD. Trimming removed 6 bases from V and 4 bases from J, with 16 bases in between. The CDR3 loop is CAISAREGPYEQYF. DNA for the CDR3: TGTGCCATCAGCGCCAGGGAAGGGCCTTACGAGCAGTACTTC.

This clonotype has just a few counts. This chain joins TRBV27 and TRBJ1-5; D is possibly TRBD1 (5 bases). V lost 0 bases, J lost 4 bases, and 10 bases lay in between. This CDR3 contains 15 residues. In germline, CDR1 is MNHEY, CDR2 SMNVEV (reference sequence). The CDR3, as DNA: TGTGCCAGCAGTTTATCGGGGGAAGTTAATCAGCCCCAGCATTTT. It translates to CASSLSGEVNQPQHF.

This clonotype has at least ten counts. The CDR3 DNA follows: TGTGCCAGCTCACCGCTACAGGGGGCCAAAAACATTCAGTACTTC. Amino acids: CASSPLQGAKNIQYF. The chain has TRBV18 and TRBJ2-4, with 7 bases aligning to TRBD1. Germline trimming cut 3 bases from V and 1 base from J; bases unmatched to any gene: 3. Germline V CDR1 and CDR2: KGHSH, LQKENI. This CDR3 has 15 residues.

There are many counts of this clonotype. The chain has TRBV20-1 and TRBJ1-1; a possible D gene is TRBD1 (6 bases). The CDR3 spans 10 residues. V lost 5 bases and J 8 bases, leaving 9 bases between the germline ends. Germline loops: CDR1 DFQATT, CDR2 SNEGSKA (reference sequence). This CDR3 is CSAFDREAFF. CDR3 in DNA: TGCAGTGCTTTTGACAGGGAAGCTTTCTTT.

Only one count was recorded for this clonotype. As DNA, the CDR3 is TGTGCCAGCGGTACTAGCGAAGGGACGGATACGCAGCATTTT. The encoded protein is CASGTSEGTDTQHF. This sequence joins TRBV28 and TRBJ2-3; TRBD1 might be the D (5 bases). The J call is doubtful: the DNA matches TRBJ1-5 better. Germline V gives CDR1 MDHEN, CDR2 SYDVKM. The CDR3 contains 14 residues.

The chain uses TRBV11-2 and TRBJ1-5; D gene uncertain. Germline CDR1 SGHAT, CDR2 FQNNGV. The CDR3 consists of 13 residues. Trimming took 3 bases from V and 4 from J, leaving 7 bases between them. CDR3 sequence (DNA): TGTGCCAGCAGCTTTTCCCCAAATCAGCCCCAGCATTTT. Encoded protein: CASSFSPNQPQHF.

This clonotype was seen many times. The rearrangement links TRBV3-1 to TRBJ1-1; no reliable D call. The CDR3 length is 13 residues. Per the germline V gene, CDR1 is LGHDT and CDR2 is YNNKEL (reference sequence). Trimming took off 2 bases at V and 1 base at J, with 5 bases between the two ends. CDR3 protein: CASSQIRNTEAFF. The CDR3 nucleotides are TGTGCCAGCAGCCAAATTAGGAACACTGAAGCTTTCTTT.

In this sample, this clonotype turned up a few times. This chain connects TRBV7-2 to TRBJ1-2, with D tentatively TRBD1 (6 bases). The CDR3 covers 15 residues. Trimming took off 3 bases at V and 1 base at J, with 12 bases between the two ends. Germline assignment: CDR1 SGHTA and CDR2 FQGNSA. CDR3 bases: TGTGCCAGCAGCTTGAGGGGGACTTATAACTATGGCTACACCTTC. Translated, it gives CASSLRGTYNYGYTF.

Note on this clonotype: This may come from a read error, since a much larger clone is one base off. The chain uses TRBV30 and TRBJ2-4; TRBD1 matches 9 bases. Germline V gives CDR1 GTSNPN, CDR2 SVGIG (reference sequence). The CDR3 has 15 residues. CDR3 in DNA: TGTGCCTGGGAGAAAGGGACAGGGCCCAAAAACATGCAGTACTTC. Protein product: CAWEKGTGPKNMQYF.

As for this clonotype: A much bigger clone sits one base away, suggesting this may be a read error. The gene calls are TRBV28 and TRBJ1-1, with D maybe TRBD1 (5 bases). Germline V gives CDR1 MDHEN, CDR2 SYDVKM. The CDR3 spans 12 residues. Here the CDR3 DNA reads TGTGCCAGCAGACCCCCGGGCAGGGCTGCTTTATTT. Translated: CASRPPGRAALF.

This clonotype was recorded many times. The J gene is TRBJ1-1, the V gene TRBV15; no firm D call. CDR1 is LNHNV, CDR2 YYDKDF, per germline (reference sequence). This CDR3 region has 13 residues. V was trimmed by 0 bases and J by 4 bases, leaving 6 bases between them. CDR3 region: CATSREGSTEAFF. The CDR3 DNA sequence: TGTGCCACCAGCAGAGAGGGTAGCACTGAAGCTTTCTTT.

This clonotype was counted between two and nine times. The chain is built from TRBV18 and TRBJ1-2; D might be TRBD1 (5 bases). This CDR3 is built from 15 residues. Germline CDR1 reads KGHSH; CDR2 reads LQKENI. V was clipped by 6 bases and J by 2 bases, with 16 bases between them. As DNA, the CDR3 is TGTGCCAGCTCGCCCGGGACGGCTCCGAACTATGGCTACACCTTC. The encoded protein is CASSPGTAPNYGYTF.